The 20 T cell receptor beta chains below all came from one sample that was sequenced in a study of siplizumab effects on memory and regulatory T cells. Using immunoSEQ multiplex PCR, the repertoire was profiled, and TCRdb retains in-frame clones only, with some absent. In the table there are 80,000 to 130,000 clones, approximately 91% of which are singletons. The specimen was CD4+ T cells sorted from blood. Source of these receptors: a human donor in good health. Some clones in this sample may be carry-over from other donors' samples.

CDR3 nucleotides: TGTGCCAGCAGTTACTCCCCTACCAGGGATGAAAAACTGTTTTTT. Translated, it gives CASSYSPTRDEKLFF. V usage is TRBV6-5 and J usage is TRBJ1-4, with D perhaps TRBD1 (5 bases). The CDR3 is made up of 15 amino acids. Per the germline V gene, CDR1 is MNHEY and CDR2 is SVGAGI. The germline V and J ends were trimmed by 0 bases and 6 bases, with 11 bases remaining between them.

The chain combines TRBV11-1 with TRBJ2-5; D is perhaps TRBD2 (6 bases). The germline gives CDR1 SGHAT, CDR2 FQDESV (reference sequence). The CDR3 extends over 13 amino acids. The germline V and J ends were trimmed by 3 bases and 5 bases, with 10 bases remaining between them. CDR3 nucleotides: TGTGCCAGCAGCTTCGTGGAGGGGGAGACCCAGTACTTC. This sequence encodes CASSFVEGETQYF.

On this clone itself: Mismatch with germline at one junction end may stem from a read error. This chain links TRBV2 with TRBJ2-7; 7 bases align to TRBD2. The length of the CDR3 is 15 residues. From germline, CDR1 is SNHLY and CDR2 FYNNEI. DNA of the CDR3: TGTGCCAGCAGCGAAGGACTAGAGCTGACCTACGAGCAGTACTTC. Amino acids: CASSEGLELTYEQYF.

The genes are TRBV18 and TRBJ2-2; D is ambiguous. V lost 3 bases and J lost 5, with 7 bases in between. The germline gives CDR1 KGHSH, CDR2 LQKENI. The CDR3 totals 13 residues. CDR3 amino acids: CASSPPLTGELFF. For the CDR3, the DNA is TGTGCCAGCTCACCCCCCCTAACCGGGGAGCTGTTTTTT.

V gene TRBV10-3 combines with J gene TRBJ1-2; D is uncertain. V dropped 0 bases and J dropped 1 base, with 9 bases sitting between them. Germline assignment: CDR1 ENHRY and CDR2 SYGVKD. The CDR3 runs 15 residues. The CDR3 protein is CAISESRQDNYGYTF. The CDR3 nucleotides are TGTGCCATCAGTGAGTCAAGGCAGGATAACTATGGCTACACCTTC.

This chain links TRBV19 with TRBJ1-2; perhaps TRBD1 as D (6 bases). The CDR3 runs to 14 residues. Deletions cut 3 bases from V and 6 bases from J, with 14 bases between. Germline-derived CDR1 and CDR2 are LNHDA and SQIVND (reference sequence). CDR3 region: CASSIQGRSDGYTF. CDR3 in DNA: TGTGCCAGTAGTATCCAGGGGCGCTCAGATGGCTACACCTTC. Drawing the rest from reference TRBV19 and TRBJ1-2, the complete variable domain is DGGITQSPKYLFRKEGQNVTLSCEQNLNHDAMYWYRQDPGQGLRLIYYSQIVNDFQKGDIAEGYSVSREKKESFPLTVTSAQKNPTAFYLCASSIQGRSDGYTFGSGTRLTVV.

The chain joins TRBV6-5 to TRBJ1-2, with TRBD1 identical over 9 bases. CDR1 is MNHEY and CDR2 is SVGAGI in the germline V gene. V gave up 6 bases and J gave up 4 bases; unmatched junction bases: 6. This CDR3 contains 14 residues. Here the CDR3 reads CASRKQGAIYGYTF. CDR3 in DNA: TGTGCCAGCAGGAAACAGGGGGCGATCTATGGCTACACCTTC.

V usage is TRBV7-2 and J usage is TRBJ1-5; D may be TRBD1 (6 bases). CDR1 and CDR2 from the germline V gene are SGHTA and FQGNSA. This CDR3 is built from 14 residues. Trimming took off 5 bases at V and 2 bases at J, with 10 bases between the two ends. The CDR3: CASSIWTGNQPQHF. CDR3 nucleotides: TGTGCCAGCAGCATCTGGACAGGCAATCAGCCCCAGCATTTT.

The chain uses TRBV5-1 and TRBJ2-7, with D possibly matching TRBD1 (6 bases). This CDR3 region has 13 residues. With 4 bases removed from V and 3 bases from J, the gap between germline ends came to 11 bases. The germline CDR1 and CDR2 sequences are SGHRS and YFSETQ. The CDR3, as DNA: TGCGCCAGCAGCGTTGCAGGGGTCTACGAGCAGTACTTC. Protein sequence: CASSVAGVYEQYF.

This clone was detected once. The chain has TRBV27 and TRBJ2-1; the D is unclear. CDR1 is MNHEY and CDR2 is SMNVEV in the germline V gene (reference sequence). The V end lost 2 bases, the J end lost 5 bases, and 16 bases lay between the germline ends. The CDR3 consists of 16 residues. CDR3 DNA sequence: TGTGCCAGCAGTTTACGATGGACGGTTAAAGACAATGAGCAGTTCTTC. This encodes CASSLRWTVKDNEQFF.

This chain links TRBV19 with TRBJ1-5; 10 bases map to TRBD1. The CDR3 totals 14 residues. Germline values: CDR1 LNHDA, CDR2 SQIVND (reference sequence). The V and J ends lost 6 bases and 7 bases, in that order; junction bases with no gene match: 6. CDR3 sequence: CASRDRGSGQPQHF. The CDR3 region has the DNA TGTGCCAGTAGGGACAGGGGGTCTGGCCAGCCCCAGCATTTT.

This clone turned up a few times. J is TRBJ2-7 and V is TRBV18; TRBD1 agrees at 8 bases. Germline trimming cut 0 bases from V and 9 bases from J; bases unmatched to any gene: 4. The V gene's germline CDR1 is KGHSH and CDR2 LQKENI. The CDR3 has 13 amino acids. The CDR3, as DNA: TGTGCCAGCTCACCACCAGACAGGGGAAGGCAGTACTTC. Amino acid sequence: CASSPPDRGRQYF.

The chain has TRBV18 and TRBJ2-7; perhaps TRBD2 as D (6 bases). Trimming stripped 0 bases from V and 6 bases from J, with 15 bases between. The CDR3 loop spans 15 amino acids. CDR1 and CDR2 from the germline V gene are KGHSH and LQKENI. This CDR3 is CASSPPPLASFEQYF. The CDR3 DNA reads TGTGCCAGCTCACCACCCCCACTAGCTAGCTTCGAGCAGTACTTC. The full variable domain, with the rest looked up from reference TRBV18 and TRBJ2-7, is NAGVMQNPRHLVRRRGQEARLRCSPMKGHSHVYWYRQLPEEGLKFMVYLQKENIIDESGMPKERFSAEFPKEGPSILRIQQVVRGDSAAYFCASSPPPLASFEQYFGPGTRLTVT.

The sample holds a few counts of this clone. The CDR3 here is CSVVRWRLRDRGPGELFF. CDR3 sequence (DNA): TGCAGCGTTGTAAGGTGGCGTTTGCGGGACAGGGGCCCCGGGGAGCTGTTTTTT. V gene TRBV29-1 combines with J gene TRBJ2-2, with 10 bases matching TRBD1. CDR1 and CDR2 (germline): SQVTM, ANQGSEA. This CDR3 region has 18 residues. V shed 4 bases and J 6 bases; nucleotides not matched to a gene: 17.

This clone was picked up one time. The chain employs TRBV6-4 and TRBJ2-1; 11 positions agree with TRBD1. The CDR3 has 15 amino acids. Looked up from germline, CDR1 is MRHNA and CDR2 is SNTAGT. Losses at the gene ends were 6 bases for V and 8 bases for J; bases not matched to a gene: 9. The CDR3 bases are TGTGCCAGCAGCAACTCGGACAGGGGGCACCATGAGCAGTTCTTC. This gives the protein CASSNSDRGHHEQFF.

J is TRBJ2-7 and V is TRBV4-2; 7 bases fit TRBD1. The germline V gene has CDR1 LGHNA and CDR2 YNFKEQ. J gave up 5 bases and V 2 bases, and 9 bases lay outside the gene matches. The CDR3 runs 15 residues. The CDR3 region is CASSQRGRGFNEQYF. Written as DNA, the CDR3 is TGTGCCAGCAGCCAACGGGGCAGGGGGTTCAACGAGCAGTACTTC.

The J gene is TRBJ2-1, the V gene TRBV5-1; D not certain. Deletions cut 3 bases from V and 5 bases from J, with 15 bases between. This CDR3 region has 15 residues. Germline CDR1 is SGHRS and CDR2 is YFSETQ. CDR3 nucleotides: TGCGCCAGCAGCTCGAGAAAGGGCAGGAACAATGAGCAGTTCTTC. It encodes CASSSRKGRNNEQFF.

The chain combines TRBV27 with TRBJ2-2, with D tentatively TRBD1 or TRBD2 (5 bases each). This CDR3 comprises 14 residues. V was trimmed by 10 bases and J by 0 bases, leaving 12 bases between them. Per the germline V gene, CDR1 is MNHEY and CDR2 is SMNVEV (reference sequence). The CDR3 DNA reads TGTGCCACAAGAGGGGCCTCGAACACCGGGGAGCTGTTTTTT. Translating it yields CATRGASNTGELFF.

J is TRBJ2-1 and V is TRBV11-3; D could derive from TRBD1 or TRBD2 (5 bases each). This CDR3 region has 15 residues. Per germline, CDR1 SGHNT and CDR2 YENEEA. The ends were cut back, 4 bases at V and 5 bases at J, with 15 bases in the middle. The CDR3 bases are TGTGCCAGCAGCTCAACTAGGACACCGAACAATGAGCAGTTCTTC. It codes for CASSSTRTPNNEQFF.

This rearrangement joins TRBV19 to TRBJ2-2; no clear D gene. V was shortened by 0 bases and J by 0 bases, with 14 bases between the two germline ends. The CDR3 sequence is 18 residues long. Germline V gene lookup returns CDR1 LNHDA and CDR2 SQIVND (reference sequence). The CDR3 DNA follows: TGTGCCAGTAGTATAGATCCTTTAATCGGGTCGAACACCGGGGAGCTGTTTTTT. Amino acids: CASSIDPLIGSNTGELFF.